This TCR beta chain was profiled in a study of shared clonotypes between healthy human individuals. Turning to the study itself: Each donor's CD4 naive and CD4 memory cells filled three plates apiece, CD8 naive two, and CD8 memory one.

Profiled with immunoSEQ multiplex PCR; TCRdb holds only in-frame clones, not every one. Of over a million clones in the sample, 98% were seen once. The germline V gene encodes CDR1 LNHDA and CDR2 SQIVND (reference sequence). The V and J ends lost 6 bases and 2 bases, in that order; junction bases with no gene match: 15. The CDR3 has 18 amino acids. This sequence was found in a man aged 30 to 39 in good health. The chain combines TRBV19 with TRBJ2-3; the match to TRBD1 covers 9 bases. The source material was naive CD4+ T cells sorted from blood. Sample subset: CD45RA+ positively selected. This CDR3 is CASRRTGVPIPNTDTQYF. The CDR3, as DNA: TGTGCCAGTAGAAGGACAGGGGTCCCCATTCCCAACACAGATACGCAGTATTTT.